A single sample gave rise to the 18 T cell receptor beta chains below, sequenced in a study of cytomegalovirus exposure and HLA in healthy donors. Both 60 Vbeta primers and 13 Jbeta primers went into the PCR. Assay: immunoSEQ multiplex PCR; the TCRdb copy retains only in-frame clones and omits some. This sample carries under 200,000 clones, 87% of them seen once, and the ten largest clones take 0.8% to 1%. The sample taken for sequencing was PBMCs. These receptors all stem from a woman between 25 and 40 years old in good health and CMV-seronegative.

The J gene is TRBJ2-5, the V gene TRBV9; possible D gene TRBD1, 6 bases. Germline V gives CDR1 SGDLS, CDR2 YYNGEE. The CDR3 contains 15 residues. V was trimmed by 3 bases and J by 5 bases, leaving 17 bases between them. CDR3 sequence (DNA): TGTGCCAGCAGCGCCCCCCCGGACAGTCTGGAGACCCAGTACTTC. Translating it yields CASSAPPDSLETQYF.

V and J are TRBV6-1 and TRBJ1-2; TRBD1 might be the D (5 bases). Looked up from germline, CDR1 is MNHNS and CDR2 is SASEGT. The CDR3 extends over 12 amino acids. With 4 bases removed from V and 7 bases from J, the gap between germline ends came to 10 bases. CDR3: CASSGGGSGYTF. CDR3 sequence (DNA): TGTGCCAGCAGTGGGGGGGGTAGTGGCTACACCTTC.

This rearrangement joins TRBV30 to TRBJ2-1, with TRBD2 matching 11 bases. V was pared by 4 bases and J by 9 bases, with 11 bases of the junction left unmatched. This CDR3 is built from 15 residues. CDR1 is GTSNPN, CDR2 SVGIG, per germline (reference sequence). The CDR3 loop reads CAWTSGLLAGGEQFF. In DNA, the CDR3 is TGTGCCTGGACCTCAGGGCTCCTAGCGGGGGGTGAGCAGTTCTTC.

Notes on this clone: The same CDR3 arises from other DNA sequences in this sample as well. CDR3 amino acids: CASSLTSGEQFF. The CDR3 nucleotides read TGTGCCAGCAGCTTAACGTCGGGTGAGCAGTTCTTC. The V and J genes are TRBV7-3 and TRBJ2-1; D is unclear. Germline values: CDR1 SGHTA, CDR2 FQGTGA. V was shortened by 0 bases and J by 9 bases, with 6 bases between the two germline ends. There are 12 residues in the CDR3.

CDR3 bases: TGTGCCTGGAGTCAGACAGGAAGGAGCACTGAAGCTTTCTTT. Translation: CAWSQTGRSTEAFF. The rearrangement uses TRBV30 and TRBJ1-1; D is possibly TRBD1 (6 bases). Looked up from germline, CDR1 is GTSNPN and CDR2 is SVGIG (reference sequence). V gave up 2 bases and J gave up 4 bases, with 14 bases separating them. The CDR3 runs to 14 residues. Together with reference TRBV30 and TRBJ1-1, the CDR3 gives the full variable domain: SQTIHQWPATLVQPVGSPLSLECTVEGTSNPNLYWYRQAAGRGLQLLFYSVGIGQISSEVPQNLSASRPQDRQFILSSKKLLLSDSGFYLCAWSQTGRSTEAFFGQGTRLTVV.

This chain joins TRBV4-3 and TRBJ2-7, with a possible D match to TRBD1 (6 bases). V lost 0 bases and J lost 5, with 20 bases in between. Germline V gives CDR1 LGHNA, CDR2 YSLEER. The CDR3 is made up of 17 amino acids. DNA for the CDR3: TGCGCCAGCAGCCAAGATTCCTCAGGTAGGGGGAAGGACGAGCAGTACTTC. It encodes CASSQDSSGRGKDEQYF.

V and J are TRBV18 and TRBJ2-7; TRBD2 matches 14 bases. After removal of 6 bases from V and 4 bases from J, the junction contained 2 bases not matched to a gene. The CDR3 totals 14 residues. Germline V gene lookup returns CDR1 KGHSH and CDR2 LQKENI. CDR3 amino acids: CASSRTSGGYEQYF. CDR3 nucleotide sequence: TGTGCCAGCTCCCGGACTAGCGGGGGGTACGAGCAGTACTTC.

Details on this clone: This sample includes further DNA sequences coding for the same CDR3. The chain recombines TRBV13 with TRBJ2-7; TRBD1 matches 8 bases. Germline V CDR1 and CDR2: PRHDT, FYEKMQ (reference sequence). V shed 2 bases and J 7 bases; nucleotides not matched to a gene: 16. There are 17 residues in the CDR3. CDR3 in DNA: TGTGCCAGCAGCTTACTTGCCGGGACAGGTCTCCTCCGTGAGCAGTACTTC. As protein: CASSLLAGTGLLREQYF.

The gene calls are TRBV5-1 and TRBJ1-2, with D perhaps matching TRBD1 (6 bases). V lost 2 bases and J lost 3, with 11 bases in between. CDR3 length: 14 residues. Germline lookup yields CDR1 SGHRS and CDR2 YFSETQ. As DNA, the CDR3 is TGCGCCAGCAGCTTCCTACAGGGCGACTATGGCTACACCTTC. Translating gives CASSFLQGDYGYTF.

The V call is TRBV7-3, the J call TRBJ2-2, with 9 nucleotides matching TRBD1. Germline CDR1 is SGHTA and CDR2 is FQGTGA. Trimming cost V 5 bases and J 5 bases; bases outside gene matches: 9. This CDR3 region has 16 residues. CDR3 nucleotide sequence: TGTGCCAGCAGCCCCGCTGGGACAGGGTATACCGGGGAGCTGTTTTTT. Its translation is CASSPAGTGYTGELFF.

The chain is built from TRBV11-2 and TRBJ2-1; D is possibly TRBD1 (6 bases). The CDR3 runs to 14 residues. Germline assignment: CDR1 SGHAT and CDR2 FQNNGV. V gave up 8 bases and J gave up 7 bases, with 18 bases separating them. The CDR3 DNA reads as TGTGCCAGCGGGCTGCAGGGGATGTGGAATGAGCAGTTCTTC. Translating gives CASGLQGMWNEQFF.

This clone was observed a single time. CDR3 nucleotide sequence: TGTGCTAGTGGTTTGGTACAGGGAGTCGGGGAGCTGTTTTTT. It is translated as CASGLVQGVGELFF. The chain recombines TRBV12-5 with TRBJ2-2; D is perhaps TRBD1 (6 bases). V gave up 0 bases and J gave up 7 bases, with 9 bases separating them. Germline V lookup: CDR1 LGHNT, CDR2 FRNRAP. CDR3 length equals 14 residues.

The V gene is TRBV28, the J gene TRBJ2-3; the D is unclear. The ends were cut back, 4 bases at V and 1 base at J, with 6 bases in the middle. Germline CDR1 reads MDHEN; CDR2 reads SYDVKM. There are 13 residues in the CDR3. The DNA for the CDR3 is TGTGCCAGCAGTTCCGGAGGCACAGATACGCAGTATTTT. This codes for CASSSGGTDTQYF.

The chain joins TRBV9 to TRBJ2-7; TRBD2 is a possible D gene (6 bases). With 0 bases removed from V and 3 bases from J, the gap between germline ends came to 10 bases. Germline V lookup: CDR1 SGDLS, CDR2 YYNGEE. This CDR3 is 14 amino acids long. Here the CDR3 reads CASSVGLGGYEQYF. The CDR3 DNA follows: TGTGCCAGCAGCGTAGGACTAGGAGGCTACGAGCAGTACTTC.

The chain links TRBV6-1 to TRBJ1-3; unclear D gene. Germline V gives CDR1 MNHNS, CDR2 SASEGT. The CDR3 runs to 13 residues. The germline V and J ends were trimmed by 8 bases and 1 base, with 9 bases remaining between them. CDR3 protein: CASLAVSGNTIYF. The DNA for the CDR3 is TGTGCCAGCTTGGCCGTGTCTGGAAACACCATATATTTT.

This clone was seen once. The V and J genes are TRBV5-4 and TRBJ2-7; D not certain. The V end was cut by 0 bases, the J end by 2 bases, with 9 bases between. CDR1 and CDR2 (germline): SGHNT, YYREEE (reference sequence). The CDR3 consists of 14 residues. CDR3 sequence: CASSLGGPAYEQYF. CDR3 nucleotide sequence: TGTGCCAGCAGCTTGGGTGGGCCCGCCTACGAGCAGTACTTC. Full variable domain (outside the CDR3, taken from reference TRBV5-4 and TRBJ2-7): ETGVTQSPTHLIKTRGQQVTLRCSSQSGHNTVSWYQQALGQGPQFIFQYYREEENGRGNFPPRFSGLQFPNYSSELNVNALELDDSALYLCASSLGGPAYEQYFGPGTRLTVT.

The rearrangement links TRBV7-2 to TRBJ1-5; a weak D match, TRBD1 (5 bases). The length of the CDR3 is 15 residues. Trimming cost V 1 base and J 6 bases, with 13 bases left between them. Looked up from germline, CDR1 is SGHTA and CDR2 is FQGNSA. In nucleotides, the CDR3 is TGTGCCAGCAGCTTAGTTCAGGGCGGGAGTCAGCCCCAGCATTTT. This codes for CASSLVQGGSQPQHF. The whole variable domain, remainder taken from reference TRBV7-2 and TRBJ1-5, is GAGVSQSPSNKVTEKGKDVELRCDPISGHTALYWYRQSLGQGLEFLIYFQGNSAPDKSGLPSDRFSAERTGGSVSTLTIQRTQQEDSAVYLCASSLVQGGSQPQHFGDGTRLSIL.

This sequence joins TRBV15 and TRBJ1-3; D gene unclear. The CDR3 totals 15 residues. Trimming pared 5 bases from V and 4 bases from J, leaving 15 bases between. Germline V gene lookup returns CDR1 LNHNV and CDR2 YYDKDF (reference sequence). CDR3 DNA sequence: TGTGCCACCAGCTTGACACGGGAAGCGGGAAACACCATATATTTT. It encodes CATSLTREAGNTIYF.